The following is a T cell receptor (beta chain) sequence with its context. V lost 3 bases and J lost 4, with 13 bases in between. Germline CDR1 is MNHEY and CDR2 is SMNVEV (reference sequence). There are 15 residues in the CDR3. These data belong to a study of low-dose radiotherapy and immunotherapy resistance in tumors. Study in general: Every six weeks patients received intravenous ipilimumab 1 mg/kg, and every two weeks they received intravenous nivolumab 240 mg.

Gene-specific TRAV and TRBV primers were used for first-strand cDNA, covering alpha and beta chains. The authors ran around 22 PCR cycles to amplify TCRs with a constant-region primer and V-primer adapter. One entry per CDR3 protein, called by TCRdb with MiXCR from the reads. The repertoire holds tens of thousands of distinct CDR3 sequences, with 15% to 20% as singletons. Time point described: before trial treatment. The donors' treatment consisted of nivolumab, ipilimumab, aspirin, low-dose cyclophosphamide and low-dose radiotherapy. The clonotype was recovered from a male donor with prostate cancer. This chain joins TRBV27 and TRBJ1-5; D is perhaps TRBD1 (5 bases). The source was PBMCs, collected before treatment. CDR3 DNA: TGTGCCAGCAGTTTTGGGGGGGGGGGAAATCAGCCCCAGCATTTT. This sequence encodes CASSFGGGGNQPQHF.